Following are 24 T cell receptor beta chains from one sample sequenced in a study of PD-1 blockade in classical Hodgkin lymphoma (TCRdb year 2020). The library was produced with the immunoSEQ multiplex PCR assay. TCRdb limited this immuneACCESS table to in-frame rearrangements with V and J called. A share of clones is missing; checked studies link under half to unresolved V genes, and the rest is unexplained. The sample table records about 30,000 clones; roughly 92% of these occur just once. Of the sample, around 3.8% falls within the top ten clones. The sample's time point, from its label and the paper: newly diagnosed, previously untreated cHL patient sample. The sequenced sample was peripheral blood mononuclear cells (PBMCs). The source is a human donor with classical Hodgkin lymphoma.

V usage is TRBV6-9 and J usage is TRBJ2-7; D is ambiguous. Germline V gives CDR1 MNHGY, CDR2 SVAAGI. This CDR3 is 15 amino acids long. V shed 5 bases and J shed 0 bases, with 14 bases lying between them. CDR3 residues: CASSPSAGSSYEQYF. CDR3 nucleotide sequence: TGTGCCAGCAGTCCGTCGGCAGGTAGCTCCTACGAGCAGTACTTC.

CDR3 sequence: CASSFNIGNQPQHF. The DNA for the CDR3 is TGTGCCAGCAGTTTCAATATTGGCAATCAGCCCCAGCATTTT. The chain employs TRBV27 and TRBJ1-5; no firm D call. Trimming removed 3 bases at V and 2 bases at J, with 8 bases between. Germline V gives CDR1 MNHEY, CDR2 SMNVEV (reference sequence). The CDR3 runs 14 residues.

This clone was observed once. The gene calls are TRBV11-2 and TRBJ1-1; no reliable D call. V gave up 0 bases and J gave up 5 bases, with 4 bases separating them. The CDR3 contains 12 residues. Germline-derived CDR1 and CDR2 are SGHAT and FQNNGV. CDR3 nucleotides: TGTGCCAGCAGCTTAGAGACTACTGAAGCTTTCTTT. Translation: CASSLETTEAFF.

This chain joins TRBV29-1 and TRBJ1-1; 7 bases align to TRBD1. This CDR3 spans 16 amino acids. Germline CDR1 SQVTM, CDR2 ANQGSEA. The J segment lost 0 bases and the V segment lost 4 bases, leaving 11 bases of the junction unmatched. The CDR3 loop is CSVGGVAGGLNTEAFF. CDR3 coding DNA: TGCAGCGTTGGAGGGGTTGCAGGGGGATTGAACACTGAAGCTTTCTTT.

The chain employs TRBV19 and TRBJ1-4; tentative D call: TRBD1 (5 bases). Germline CDR1 and CDR2: LNHDA and SQIVND (reference sequence). Deletions cut 5 bases from V and 6 bases from J, with 7 bases between. There are 12 residues in the CDR3. CDR3 protein: CASSWGYEKLFF. DNA of the CDR3: TGTGCCAGTAGTTGGGGGTATGAAAAACTGTTTTTT.

The rearrangement links TRBV7-2 to TRBJ2-3; a possible D gene is TRBD1 (5 bases). The ends were cut back, 1 base at V and 11 bases at J, with 10 bases in the middle. The CDR3 extends over 12 amino acids. Germline CDR1 SGHTA, CDR2 FQGNSA. CDR3 DNA sequence: TGTGCCAGCAGCTTAGGGGGCTCTAGGCAGTATTTT. Protein product: CASSLGGSRQYF.

This sequence joins TRBV19 and TRBJ2-2; 7 bases are a match to TRBD2. Germline lookup yields CDR1 LNHDA and CDR2 SQIVND (reference sequence). The CDR3 has 14 amino acids. V shed 5 bases, J shed 7 bases, and the junction held 7 bases outside the gene matches. The CDR3 sequence: CASSLGLDRGELFF. CDR3 DNA: TGTGCCAGTAGTCTAGGACTAGACCGCGGGGAGCTGTTTTTT.

This clone was seen a few times. The CDR3 reads CASSDDRGYQPQHF. The CDR3 nucleotides read TGTGCCAGCAGTGATGACAGGGGATATCAGCCCCAGCATTTT. The V gene is TRBV6-1, the J gene TRBJ1-5, with 8 bases identical to TRBD1. Germline loops: CDR1 MNHNS, CDR2 SASEGT. The trim removed 3 bases at V and 5 bases at J, leaving 3 bases unmatched. The CDR3 loop spans 14 amino acids.

This chain joins TRBV5-1 and TRBJ2-7, with D perhaps matching TRBD2 (6 bases). CDR1 and CDR2 (germline): SGHRS, YFSETQ. V lost 0 bases, J lost 2 bases, and 9 bases lay in between. The CDR3 contains 14 residues. CDR3 residues: CASSLDGGPYEQYF. The CDR3 DNA follows: TGCGCCAGCAGCTTGGACGGGGGACCCTACGAGCAGTACTTC.

The J gene is TRBJ2-5, the V gene TRBV7-3, with D possibly matching TRBD2 (5 bases). Germline V gene data show CDR1 as SGHTA and CDR2 as FQGTGA. This CDR3 comprises 15 residues. V was trimmed by 2 bases and J by 4 bases, leaving 14 bases between them. CDR3 sequence: CASSLLGRVGETQYF. The CDR3 nucleotides read TGTGCCAGCAGCTTACTAGGGCGGGTCGGAGAGACCCAGTACTTC.

This rearrangement joins TRBV10-3 to TRBJ2-7; TRBD1 agrees at 10 bases. Germline assignment: CDR1 ENHRY and CDR2 SYGVKD. Trimming took 11 bases from V and 2 from J; bases not matched to a gene: 6. The CDR3 consists of 13 residues. Written as DNA, the CDR3 is TGTGCCGCGGGACAGGGGACTGCCTACGAGCAGTACTTC. Residues: CAAGQGTAYEQYF.

This clone came up a few times. The chain is built from TRBV19 and TRBJ1-2, with 11 bases identical to TRBD1. The CDR3 consists of 14 residues. The germline gives CDR1 LNHDA, CDR2 SQIVND (reference sequence). Losses at the gene ends were 6 bases for V and 3 bases for J; bases not matched to a gene: 3. CDR3 in amino acids: CASSLGQGDYGYTF. DNA of the CDR3: TGTGCCAGTAGCCTGGGACAGGGGGACTATGGCTACACCTTC.

This clone has a single count. V usage is TRBV29-1 and J usage is TRBJ2-2; either TRBD1 or TRBD2 may fit D (6 bases each). Trimming shortened V by 3 bases and J by 4 bases, and 21 bases separated the two germline ends. Germline-derived CDR1 and CDR2 are SQVTM and ANQGSEA. The CDR3 runs to 17 residues. This CDR3 is CSVDAPFEQGGTGELFF. The CDR3 DNA sequence: TGCAGCGTTGATGCCCCATTTGAACAGGGAGGCACCGGGGAGCTGTTTTTT.

This chain links TRBV10-3 with TRBJ2-7; D may correspond to TRBD1 or TRBD2 (5 bases each). Germline V gene sequence: CDR1 ENHRY, CDR2 SYGVKD. The CDR3 has 16 amino acids. V was trimmed by 4 bases and J by 2 bases, leaving 18 bases between them. The CDR3 nucleotides read TGTGCCATCAGTGCCGGTACCGGGACGGTGGCCTACGAGCAGTACTTC. Protein product: CAISAGTGTVAYEQYF.

The J gene is TRBJ2-1, the V gene TRBV5-5; D is perhaps TRBD2 (6 bases). V shed 1 base and J shed 4 bases, with 12 bases lying between them. This CDR3 contains 15 residues. Per the germline V gene, CDR1 is SGHKS and CDR2 is YYEKEE (reference sequence). CDR3 loop: CASSLFGTLYNEQFF. CDR3 sequence (DNA): TGTGCCAGCAGCTTGTTCGGGACTCTTTACAATGAGCAGTTCTTC.

The chain is built from TRBV28 and TRBJ2-7; the D gene could be TRBD1 or TRBD2 (5 bases each). Trimming removed 11 bases at V and 7 bases at J, with 15 bases between. This CDR3 has 11 residues. CDR1 is MDHEN and CDR2 is SYDVKM in the germline V gene. The CDR3 protein is CALRVEGEQYF. CDR3 nucleotide sequence: TGTGCCCTCAGGGTTGAGGGGGAGCAGTACTTC.

This clone was seen a handful of times. V and J are TRBV4-1 and TRBJ1-1; the D gene is possibly TRBD1 (5 bases). Germline CDR1 is MGHRA and CDR2 is YSYEKL. The CDR3 consists of 17 residues. Trimming removed 1 base at V and 4 bases at J, with 19 bases between. DNA for the CDR3: TGCGCCAGCAGCCAAGTTCAGGCCGGGCAGGGCAGCACTGAAGCTTTCTTT. The encoded protein is CASSQVQAGQGSTEAFF.

The chain recombines TRBV6-5 with TRBJ2-5, with D maybe TRBD2 (6 bases). Germline V gives CDR1 MNHEY, CDR2 SVGAGI. The CDR3 runs 13 residues. V was pared by 6 bases and J by 5 bases, with 13 bases between. The CDR3 DNA reads TGTGCCAGCAGGAGAACTGCGGGGGAGACCCAGTACTTC. Protein: CASRRTAGETQYF.

The genes are TRBV18 and TRBJ1-4; 11 bases agree with TRBD1. The CDR3 extends over 15 amino acids. From germline, CDR1 is KGHSH and CDR2 LQKENI. With 6 bases clipped from V and 8 bases from J, the junction kept 8 bases outside the gene matches. The chain's CDR3 is CASSPGGTGGEKLFF. The CDR3 DNA sequence: TGTGCCAGCTCCCCCGGCGGGACAGGGGGAGAAAAACTGTTTTTT.

This clone was seen just once. The V gene is TRBV4-2, the J gene TRBJ1-3; possible D gene TRBD1, 5 bases. CDR1 is LGHNA and CDR2 is YNFKEQ in the germline V gene. This CDR3 comprises 19 residues. V was trimmed by 4 bases and J by 0 bases, leaving 22 bases between them. CDR3 coding DNA: TGTGCCAGCAGCCGAGTGGGGCAGGACCCACTCTACTCTGGAAACACCATATATTTT. Translated, it gives CASSRVGQDPLYSGNTIYF.

V and J are TRBV5-1 and TRBJ2-5; 8 bases line up with TRBD2. Germline-derived CDR1 and CDR2 are SGHRS and YFSETQ. The CDR3 is made up of 15 amino acids. Germline trimming cut 4 bases from V and 4 bases from J; bases unmatched to any gene: 9. CDR3 sequence reads: CASSLFPGGAETQYF. The DNA for the CDR3 is TGCGCCAGCAGCCTATTCCCGGGGGGGGCAGAGACCCAGTACTTC. Drawing the rest from reference TRBV5-1 and TRBJ2-5, the complete variable domain is KAGVTQTPRYLIKTRGQQVTLSCSPISGHRSVSWYQQTPGQGLQFLFEYFSETQRNKGNFPGRFSGRQFSNSRSEMNVSTLELGDSALYLCASSLFPGGAETQYFGPGTRLLVL.

This clone was counted between two and nine times. The CDR3 nucleotides read TGTGCCAGCACCCCCGGGGCTAGCGGGCGCAATGAGCAGTTCTTC. Protein sequence: CASTPGASGRNEQFF. The chain couples TRBV27 to TRBJ2-1; 8 positions match TRBD2. Trimming at V came to 7 bases and at J to 6 bases, leaving 11 bases not matched to a gene. CDR3 length: 15 residues. Germline V lookup: CDR1 MNHEY, CDR2 SMNVEV (reference sequence).

V and J are TRBV30 and TRBJ2-7, with D perhaps matching TRBD2 (5 bases). Germline V gives CDR1 GTSNPN, CDR2 SVGIG (reference sequence). The V gene lost 2 bases and the J gene lost 0 bases, with 8 bases spanning the gap. CDR3 length: 13 amino acids. The CDR3 here is CAWSKGSSYEQYF. The CDR3 DNA reads as TGTGCCTGGAGTAAAGGGAGCTCCTACGAGCAGTACTTC.

This chain joins TRBV28 and TRBJ2-7; TRBD1 matches at 8 bases. The ends lost 5 bases at V and 6 bases at J; junction bases unmatched: 9. Looked up from germline, CDR1 is MDHEN and CDR2 is SYDVKM. The CDR3 is 14 amino acids. This chain's CDR3 is CASSAGDRHTEQYF. Here the CDR3 DNA reads TGTGCCAGCAGTGCTGGGGACAGGCATACCGAGCAGTACTTC.